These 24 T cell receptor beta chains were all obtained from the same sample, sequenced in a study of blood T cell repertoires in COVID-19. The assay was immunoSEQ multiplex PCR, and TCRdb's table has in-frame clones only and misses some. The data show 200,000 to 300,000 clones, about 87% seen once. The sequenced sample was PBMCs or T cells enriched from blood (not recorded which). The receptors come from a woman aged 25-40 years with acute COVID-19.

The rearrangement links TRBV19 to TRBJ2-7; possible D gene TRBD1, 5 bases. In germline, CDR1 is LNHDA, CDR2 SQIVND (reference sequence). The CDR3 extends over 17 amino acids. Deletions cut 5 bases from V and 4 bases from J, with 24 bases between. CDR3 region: CASSPRQGFVTNYEQYF. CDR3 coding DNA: TGTGCCAGTAGTCCCCGGCAGGGCTTCGTAACTAATTACGAGCAGTACTTC.

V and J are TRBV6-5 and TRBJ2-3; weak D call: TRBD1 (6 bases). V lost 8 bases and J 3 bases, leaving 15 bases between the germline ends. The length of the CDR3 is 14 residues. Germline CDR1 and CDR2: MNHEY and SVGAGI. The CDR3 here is CASDLGAGTDTQYF. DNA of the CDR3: TGTGCCAGCGACTTGGGGGCCGGGACAGATACGCAGTATTTT.

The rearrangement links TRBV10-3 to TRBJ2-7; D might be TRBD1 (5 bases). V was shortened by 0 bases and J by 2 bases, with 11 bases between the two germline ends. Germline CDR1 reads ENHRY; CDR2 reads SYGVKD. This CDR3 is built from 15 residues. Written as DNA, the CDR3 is TGTGCCATCAGTGAGTCCCCCGCAGGGACCTACGAGCAGTACTTC. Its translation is CAISESPAGTYEQYF.

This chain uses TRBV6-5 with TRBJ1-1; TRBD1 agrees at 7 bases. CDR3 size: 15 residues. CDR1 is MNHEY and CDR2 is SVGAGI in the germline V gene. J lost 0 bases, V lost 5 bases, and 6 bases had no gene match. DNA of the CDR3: TGTGCCAGCAGTACCGTGGGACAGATGAACACTGAAGCTTTCTTT. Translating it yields CASSTVGQMNTEAFF.

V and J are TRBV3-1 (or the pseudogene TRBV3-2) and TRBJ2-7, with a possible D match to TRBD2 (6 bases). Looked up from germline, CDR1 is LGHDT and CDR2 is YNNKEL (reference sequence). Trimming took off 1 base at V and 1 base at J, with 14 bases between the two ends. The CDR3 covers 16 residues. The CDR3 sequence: CASSQVILARSYEQYF. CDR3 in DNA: TGTGCCAGCAGCCAAGTCATACTAGCAAGGTCCTACGAGCAGTACTTC.

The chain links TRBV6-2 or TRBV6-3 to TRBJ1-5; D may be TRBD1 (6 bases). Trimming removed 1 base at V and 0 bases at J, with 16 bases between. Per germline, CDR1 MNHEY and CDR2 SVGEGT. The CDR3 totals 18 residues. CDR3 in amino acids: CASSYYIPQGSSNQPQHF. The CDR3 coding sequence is TGTGCCAGCAGTTACTACATCCCACAGGGTTCTAGCAATCAGCCCCAGCATTTT.

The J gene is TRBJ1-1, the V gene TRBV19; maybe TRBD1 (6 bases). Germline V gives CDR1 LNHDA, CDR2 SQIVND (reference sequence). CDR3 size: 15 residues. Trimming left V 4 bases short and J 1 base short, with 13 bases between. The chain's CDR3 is CASSKWGQENTEAFF. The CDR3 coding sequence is TGTGCCAGTAGTAAGTGGGGGCAAGAGAACACTGAAGCTTTCTTT.

CDR3 in DNA: TGTGCCAGCAGCTTAGGGGCCAGACAAGACACCATATATTTT. Translation: CASSLGARQDTIYF. The chain recombines TRBV7-9 with TRBJ1-3; no clear D. Trimming shortened V by 1 base and J by 8 bases, and 12 bases separated the two germline ends. The CDR3 has 14 residues. The germline CDR1 and CDR2 sequences are SEHNR and FQNEAQ (reference sequence).

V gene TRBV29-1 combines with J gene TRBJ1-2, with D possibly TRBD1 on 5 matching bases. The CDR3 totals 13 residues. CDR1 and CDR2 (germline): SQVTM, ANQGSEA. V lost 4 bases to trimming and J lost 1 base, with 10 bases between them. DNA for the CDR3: TGCAGCGTTGGGGGGGGAGGTAACTATGGCTACACCTTC. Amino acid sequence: CSVGGGGNYGYTF. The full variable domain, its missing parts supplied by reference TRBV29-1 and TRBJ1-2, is SAVISQKPSRDICQRGTSLTIQCQVDSQVTMMFWYRQQPGQSLTLIATANQGSEATYESGFVIDKFPISRPNLTFSTLTVSNMSPEDSSIYLCSVGGGGNYGYTFGSGTRLTVV.

CDR3 sequence (DNA): TGTGCCAGCATTCCGGGACAGGGGACAGGTGGCTACACCTTC. Protein: CASIPGQGTGGYTF. J is TRBJ1-2 and V is TRBV6-5; 10 nucleotides align to TRBD1. Trimming cost V 7 bases and J 7 bases; bases outside gene matches: 9. This CDR3 is 14 amino acids long. Germline CDR1 and CDR2: MNHEY and SVGAGI.

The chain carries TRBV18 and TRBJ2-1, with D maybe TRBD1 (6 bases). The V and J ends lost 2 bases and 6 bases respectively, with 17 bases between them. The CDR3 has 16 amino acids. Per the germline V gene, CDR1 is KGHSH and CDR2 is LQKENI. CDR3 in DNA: TGTGCCAGCTCACCAATAAGGGCAGGGGCAGGCAATGAGCAGTTCTTC. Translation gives CASSPIRAGAGNEQFF.

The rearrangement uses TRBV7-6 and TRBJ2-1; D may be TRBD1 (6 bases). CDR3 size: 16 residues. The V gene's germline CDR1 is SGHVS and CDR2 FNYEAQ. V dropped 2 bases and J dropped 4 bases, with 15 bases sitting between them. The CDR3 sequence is CASSLNGLDRYNEQFF. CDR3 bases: TGTGCCAGCAGCTTAAATGGGCTTGACAGGTACAATGAGCAGTTCTTC.

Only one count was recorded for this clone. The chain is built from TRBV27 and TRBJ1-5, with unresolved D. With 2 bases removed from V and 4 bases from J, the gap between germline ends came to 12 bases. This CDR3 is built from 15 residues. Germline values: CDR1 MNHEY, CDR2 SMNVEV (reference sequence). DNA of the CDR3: TGTGCCAGCAGTTTAGATTGGCAGTCTAATCAGCCCCAGCATTTT. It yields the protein CASSLDWQSNQPQHF.

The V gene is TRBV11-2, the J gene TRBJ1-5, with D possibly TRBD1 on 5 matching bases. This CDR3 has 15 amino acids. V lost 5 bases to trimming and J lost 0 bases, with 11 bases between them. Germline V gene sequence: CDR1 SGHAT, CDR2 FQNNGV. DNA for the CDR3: TGTGCCAGCAGCCCCTTGGGGCTTAGCAATCAGCCCCAGCATTTT. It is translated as CASSPLGLSNQPQHF.

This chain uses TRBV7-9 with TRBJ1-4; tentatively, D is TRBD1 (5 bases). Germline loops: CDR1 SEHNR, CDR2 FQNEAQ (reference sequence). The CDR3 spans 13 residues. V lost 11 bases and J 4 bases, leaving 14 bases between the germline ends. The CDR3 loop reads CAGETANNEKLFF. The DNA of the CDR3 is TGTGCCGGTGAGACAGCCAATAATGAAAAACTGTTTTTT. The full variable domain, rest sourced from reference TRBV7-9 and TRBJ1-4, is DTGVSQNPRHKITKRGQNVTFRCDPISEHNRLYWYRQTLGQGPEFLTYFQNEAQLEKSRLLSDRFSAERPKGSFSTLEIQRTEQGDSAMYLCAGETANNEKLFFGSGTQLSVL.

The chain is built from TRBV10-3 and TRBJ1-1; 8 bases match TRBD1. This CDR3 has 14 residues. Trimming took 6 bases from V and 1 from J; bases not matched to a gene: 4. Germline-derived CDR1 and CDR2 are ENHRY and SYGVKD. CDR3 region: CAISSGTGNTEAFF. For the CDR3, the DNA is TGTGCCATCAGCAGCGGGACAGGGAACACTGAAGCTTTCTTT.

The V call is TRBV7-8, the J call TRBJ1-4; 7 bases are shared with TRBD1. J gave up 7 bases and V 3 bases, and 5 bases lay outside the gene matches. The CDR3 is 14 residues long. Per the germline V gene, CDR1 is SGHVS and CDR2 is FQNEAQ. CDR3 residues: CASSFDRDPEKLFF. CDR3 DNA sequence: TGTGCCAGCAGCTTTGACAGGGACCCTGAAAAACTGTTTTTT.

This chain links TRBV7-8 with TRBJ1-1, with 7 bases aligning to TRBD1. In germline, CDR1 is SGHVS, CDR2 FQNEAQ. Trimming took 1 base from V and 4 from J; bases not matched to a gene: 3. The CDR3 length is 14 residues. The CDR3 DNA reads TGTGCCAGCAGCTTAGAGGGGGCAAGCACTGAAGCTTTCTTT. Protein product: CASSLEGASTEAFF.

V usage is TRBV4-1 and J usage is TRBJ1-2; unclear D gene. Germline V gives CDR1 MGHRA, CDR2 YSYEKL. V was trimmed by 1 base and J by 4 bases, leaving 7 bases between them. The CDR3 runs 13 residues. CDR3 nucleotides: TGCGCCAGCAGCCAAGTCCACAGCTATGGCTACACCTTC. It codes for CASSQVHSYGYTF.

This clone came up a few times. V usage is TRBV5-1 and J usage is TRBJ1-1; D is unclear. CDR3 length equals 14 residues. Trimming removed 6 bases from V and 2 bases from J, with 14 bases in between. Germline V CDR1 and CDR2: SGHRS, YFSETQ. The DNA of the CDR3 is TGCGCCAGCAAGTTAGACACAGAAAACACTGAAGCTTTCTTT. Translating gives CASKLDTENTEAFF.

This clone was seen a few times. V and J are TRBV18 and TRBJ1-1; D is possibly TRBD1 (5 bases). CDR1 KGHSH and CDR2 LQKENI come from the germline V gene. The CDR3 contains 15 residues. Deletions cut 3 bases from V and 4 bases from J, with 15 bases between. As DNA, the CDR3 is TGTGCCAGCTCACCGACCGGGGGGGGACTCACTGAAGCTTTCTTT. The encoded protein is CASSPTGGGLTEAFF. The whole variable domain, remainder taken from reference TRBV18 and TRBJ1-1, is NAGVMQNPRHLVRRRGQEARLRCSPMKGHSHVYWYRQLPEEGLKFMVYLQKENIIDESGMPKERFSAEFPKEGPSILRIQQVVRGDSAAYFCASSPTGGGLTEAFFGQGTRLTVV.

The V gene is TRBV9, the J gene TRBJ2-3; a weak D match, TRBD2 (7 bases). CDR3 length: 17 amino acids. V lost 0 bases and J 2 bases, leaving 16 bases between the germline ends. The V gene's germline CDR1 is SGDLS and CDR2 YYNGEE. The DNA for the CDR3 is TGTGCCAGCAGCGTAGTGGGCGGGGGCGACCCCACAGATACGCAGTATTTT. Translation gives CASSVVGGGDPTDTQYF.

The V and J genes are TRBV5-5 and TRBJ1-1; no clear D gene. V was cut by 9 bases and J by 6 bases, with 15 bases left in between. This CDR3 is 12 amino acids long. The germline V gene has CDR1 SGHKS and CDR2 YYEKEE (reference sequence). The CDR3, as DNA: TGTGCCACTACGACCCCTAGCCCTGAAGCTTTCTTT. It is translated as CATTTPSPEAFF. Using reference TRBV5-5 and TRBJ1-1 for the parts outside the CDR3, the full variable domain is DAGVTQSPTHLIKTRGQQVTLRCSPISGHKSVSWYQQVLGQGPQFIFQYYEKEERGRGNFPDRFSARQFPNYSSELNVNALLLGDSALYLCATTTPSPEAFFGQGTRLTVV.

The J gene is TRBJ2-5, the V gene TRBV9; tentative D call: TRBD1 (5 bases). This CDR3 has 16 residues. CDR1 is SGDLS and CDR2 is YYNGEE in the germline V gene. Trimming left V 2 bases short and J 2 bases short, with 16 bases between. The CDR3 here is CASSVGLEAKQETQYF. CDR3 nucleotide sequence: TGTGCCAGCAGCGTGGGGCTCGAGGCAAAACAAGAGACCCAGTACTTC.